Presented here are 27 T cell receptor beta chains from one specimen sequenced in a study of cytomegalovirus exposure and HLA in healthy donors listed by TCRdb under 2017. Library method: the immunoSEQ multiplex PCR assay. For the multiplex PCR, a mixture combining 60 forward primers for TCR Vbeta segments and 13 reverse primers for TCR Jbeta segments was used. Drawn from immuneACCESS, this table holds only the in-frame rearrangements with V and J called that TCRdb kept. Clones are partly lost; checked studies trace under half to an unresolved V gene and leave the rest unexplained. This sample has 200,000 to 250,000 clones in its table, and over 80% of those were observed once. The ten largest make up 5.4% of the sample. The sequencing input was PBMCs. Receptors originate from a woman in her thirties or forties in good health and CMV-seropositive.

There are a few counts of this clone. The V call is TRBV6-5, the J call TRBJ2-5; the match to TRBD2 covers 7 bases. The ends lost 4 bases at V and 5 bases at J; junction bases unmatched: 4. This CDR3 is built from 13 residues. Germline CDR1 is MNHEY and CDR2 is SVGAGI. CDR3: CASSFGGKETQYF. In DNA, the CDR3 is TGTGCCAGCAGTTTCGGGGGGAAGGAGACCCAGTACTTC.

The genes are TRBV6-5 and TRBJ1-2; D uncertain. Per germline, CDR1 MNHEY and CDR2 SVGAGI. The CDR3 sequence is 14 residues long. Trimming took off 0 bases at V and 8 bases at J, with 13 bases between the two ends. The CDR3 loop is CASSYSGRRNGYTF. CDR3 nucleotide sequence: TGTGCCAGCAGTTACTCGGGCCGACGTAACGGCTACACCTTC.

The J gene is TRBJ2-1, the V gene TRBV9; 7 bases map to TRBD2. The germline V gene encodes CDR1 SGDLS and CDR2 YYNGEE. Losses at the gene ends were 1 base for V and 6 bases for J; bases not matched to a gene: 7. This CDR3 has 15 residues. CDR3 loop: CASSVRLAGINEQFF. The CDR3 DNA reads TGTGCCAGCAGCGTACGACTAGCTGGAATCAATGAGCAGTTCTTC.

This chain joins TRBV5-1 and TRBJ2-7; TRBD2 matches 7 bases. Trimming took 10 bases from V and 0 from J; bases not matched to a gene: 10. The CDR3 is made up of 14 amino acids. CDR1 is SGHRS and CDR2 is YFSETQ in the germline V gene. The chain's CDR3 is CAGTRGSSSYEQYF. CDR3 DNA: TGCGCCGGCACGCGGGGGTCGTCCTCCTACGAGCAGTACTTC.

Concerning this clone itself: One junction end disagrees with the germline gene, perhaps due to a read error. CDR3 nucleotides: TGTGCCAACAGCTTCGGACAGTCCGGCACAGATACGCAGTATTTT. Translated: CANSFGQSGTDTQYF. The chain employs TRBV13 and TRBJ2-3; tentative D call: TRBD1 (6 bases). The CDR3 consists of 15 residues. Germline V gene data show CDR1 as PRHDT and CDR2 as FYEKMQ (reference sequence).

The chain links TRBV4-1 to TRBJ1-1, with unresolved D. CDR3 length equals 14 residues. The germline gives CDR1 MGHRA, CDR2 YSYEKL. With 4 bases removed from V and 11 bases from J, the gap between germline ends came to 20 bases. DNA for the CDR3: TGCGCCAGCAGCCCCTCCCCGACTCCCTCGGGGGCTTTCTTT. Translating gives CASSPSPTPSGAFF.

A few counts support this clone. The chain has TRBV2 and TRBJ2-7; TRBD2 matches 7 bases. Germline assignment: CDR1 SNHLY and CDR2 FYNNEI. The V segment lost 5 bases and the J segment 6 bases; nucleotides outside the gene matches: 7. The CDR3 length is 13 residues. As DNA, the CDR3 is TGTGCCAGCAGTCCGAGGGAGGGAAGCGAGCAGTACTTC. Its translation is CASSPREGSEQYF.

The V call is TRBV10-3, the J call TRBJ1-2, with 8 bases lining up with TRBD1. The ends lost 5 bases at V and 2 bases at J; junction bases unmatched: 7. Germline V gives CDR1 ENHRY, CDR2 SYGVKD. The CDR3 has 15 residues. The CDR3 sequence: CAISPDRGNNYGYTF. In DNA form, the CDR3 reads TGTGCCATCAGTCCCGACAGGGGTAACAACTATGGCTACACCTTC.

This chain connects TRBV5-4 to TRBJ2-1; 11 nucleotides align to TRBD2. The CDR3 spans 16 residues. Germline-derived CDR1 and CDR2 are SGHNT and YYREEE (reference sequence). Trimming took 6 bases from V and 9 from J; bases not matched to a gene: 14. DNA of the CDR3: TGTGCCAGCAACATTGCCGGGACTAGCGGTGGGGGTGAGCAGTTCTTC. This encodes CASNIAGTSGGGEQFF.

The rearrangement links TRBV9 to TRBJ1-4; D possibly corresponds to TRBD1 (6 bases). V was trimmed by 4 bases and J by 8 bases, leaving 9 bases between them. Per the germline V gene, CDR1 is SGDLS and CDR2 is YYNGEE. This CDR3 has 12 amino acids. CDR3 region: CASSPDREKLFF. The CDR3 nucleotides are TGTGCCAGCAGCCCCGACAGGGAAAAACTGTTTTTT.

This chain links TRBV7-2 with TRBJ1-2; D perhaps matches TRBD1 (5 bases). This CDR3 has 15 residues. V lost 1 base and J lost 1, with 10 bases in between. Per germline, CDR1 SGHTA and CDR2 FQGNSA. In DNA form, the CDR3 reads TGTGCCAGCAGCTTAGTGGGGCAGGGTAACTATGGCTACACCTTC. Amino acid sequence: CASSLVGQGNYGYTF.

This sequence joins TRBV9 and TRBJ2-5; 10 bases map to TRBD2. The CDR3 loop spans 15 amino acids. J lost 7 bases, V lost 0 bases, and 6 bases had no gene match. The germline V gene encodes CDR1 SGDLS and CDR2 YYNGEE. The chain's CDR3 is CASSVEASGRVTQYF. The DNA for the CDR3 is TGTGCCAGCAGCGTAGAGGCTAGCGGGAGAGTGACCCAGTACTTC.

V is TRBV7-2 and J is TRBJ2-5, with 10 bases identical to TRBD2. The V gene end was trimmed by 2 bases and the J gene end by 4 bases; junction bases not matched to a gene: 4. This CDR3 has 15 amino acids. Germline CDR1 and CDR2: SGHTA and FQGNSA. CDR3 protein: CASSLSGGAPETQYF. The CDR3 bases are TGTGCCAGCAGCTTAAGCGGGGGGGCCCCAGAGACCCAGTACTTC.

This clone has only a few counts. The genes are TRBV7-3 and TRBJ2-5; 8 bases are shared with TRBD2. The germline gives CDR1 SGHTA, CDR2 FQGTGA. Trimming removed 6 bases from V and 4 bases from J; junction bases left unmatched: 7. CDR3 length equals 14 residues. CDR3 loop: CASSPRGGGETQYF. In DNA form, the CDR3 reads TGTGCCAGCAGTCCCCGGGGGGGCGGAGAGACCCAGTACTTC.

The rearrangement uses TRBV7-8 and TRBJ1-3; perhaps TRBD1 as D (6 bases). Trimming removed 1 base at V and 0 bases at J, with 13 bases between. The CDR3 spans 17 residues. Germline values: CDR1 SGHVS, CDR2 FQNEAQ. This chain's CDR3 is CASSLGTGHLSGNTIYF. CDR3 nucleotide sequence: TGTGCCAGCAGCTTAGGTACGGGACATCTCTCTGGAAACACCATATATTTT.

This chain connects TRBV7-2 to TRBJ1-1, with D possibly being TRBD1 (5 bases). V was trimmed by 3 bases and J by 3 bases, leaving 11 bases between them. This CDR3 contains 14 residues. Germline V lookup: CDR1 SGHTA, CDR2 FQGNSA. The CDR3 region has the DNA TGTGCCAGCAGCTTCCTCGGGGGGGACACTGAAGCTTTCTTT. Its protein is CASSFLGGDTEAFF.

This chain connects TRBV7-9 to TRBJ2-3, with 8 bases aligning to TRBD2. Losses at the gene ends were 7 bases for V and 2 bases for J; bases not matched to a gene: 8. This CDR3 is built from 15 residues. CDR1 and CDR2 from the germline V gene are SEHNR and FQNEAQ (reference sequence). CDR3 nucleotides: TGTGCCAGCACGCCTCTAGCGGGCTACACAGATACGCAGTATTTT. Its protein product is CASTPLAGYTDTQYF.

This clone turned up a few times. DNA for the CDR3: TGCGCCAGCAGCCAAGATGCGTCCTACAATGAGCAGTTCTTC. Protein sequence: CASSQDASYNEQFF. The chain has TRBV4-3 and TRBJ2-1; D not resolved. Germline loops: CDR1 LGHNA, CDR2 YSLEER. CDR3 length equals 14 residues. V lost 0 bases, J lost 1 base, and 4 bases lay in between.

The DNA of the CDR3 is TGTGCCAGCAGCCCGACAACCAACCAGGGTTTTGGAACAGATACGCAGTATTTT. The encoded protein is CASSPTTNQGFGTDTQYF. The chain joins TRBV5-5 to TRBJ2-3; possibly TRBD1 for D (5 bases). The CDR3 is 18 amino acids. Per the germline V gene, CDR1 is SGHKS and CDR2 is YYEKEE (reference sequence). Trimming shortened V by 4 bases and J by 3 bases, and 24 bases separated the two germline ends.

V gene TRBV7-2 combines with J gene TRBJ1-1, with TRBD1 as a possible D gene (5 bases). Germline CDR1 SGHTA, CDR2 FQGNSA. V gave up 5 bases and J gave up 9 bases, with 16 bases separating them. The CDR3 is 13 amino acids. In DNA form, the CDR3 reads TGTGCCAGCAGCGGGGGGGATCCAGCCAAAGCTTTCTTT. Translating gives CASSGGDPAKAFF. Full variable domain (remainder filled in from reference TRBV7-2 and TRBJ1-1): GAGVSQSPSNKVTEKGKDVELRCDPISGHTALYWYRQSLGQGLEFLIYFQGNSAPDKSGLPSDRFSAERTGGSVSTLTIQRTQQEDSAVYLCASSGGDPAKAFFGQGTRLTVV.

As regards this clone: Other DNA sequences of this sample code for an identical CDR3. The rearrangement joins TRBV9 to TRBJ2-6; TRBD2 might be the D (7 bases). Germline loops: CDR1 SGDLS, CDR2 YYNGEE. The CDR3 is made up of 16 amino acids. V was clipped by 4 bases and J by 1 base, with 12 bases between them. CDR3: CASSSRGGSGANVLTF. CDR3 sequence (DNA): TGTGCCAGCAGCTCTAGGGGGGGGTCTGGGGCCAACGTCCTGACTTTC.

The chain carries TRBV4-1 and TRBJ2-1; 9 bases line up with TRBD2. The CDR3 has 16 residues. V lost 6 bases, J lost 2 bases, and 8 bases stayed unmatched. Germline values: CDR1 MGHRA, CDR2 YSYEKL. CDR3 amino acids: CASRSAGGKTYNEQFF. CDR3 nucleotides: TGCGCCAGCAGGTCCGCGGGGGGGAAGACCTACAATGAGCAGTTCTTC.

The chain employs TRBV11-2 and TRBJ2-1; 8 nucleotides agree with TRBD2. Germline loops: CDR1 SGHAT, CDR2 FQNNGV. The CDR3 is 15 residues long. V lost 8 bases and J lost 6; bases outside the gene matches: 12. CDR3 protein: CASHAGGPLLNEQFF. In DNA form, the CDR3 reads TGTGCCAGCCACGCGGGAGGCCCTCTTCTCAATGAGCAGTTCTTC.

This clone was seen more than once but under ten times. CDR3 in amino acids: CASSGTGTVVYEQYF. As DNA, the CDR3 is TGTGCCAGCAGCGGAACCGGGACAGTAGTCTACGAGCAGTACTTC. The rearrangement links TRBV21-1 to TRBJ2-7; the table gives TRBD1 as D, unverified against the DNA. TRBV21-1 is deemed a pseudogene. The CDR3 runs to 15 residues.

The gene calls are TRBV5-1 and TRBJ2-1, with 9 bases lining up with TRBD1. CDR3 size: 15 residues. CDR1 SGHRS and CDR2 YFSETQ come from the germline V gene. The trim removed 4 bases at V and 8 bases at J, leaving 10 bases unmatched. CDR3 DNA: TGCGCCAGCAGCCTTGGGGGACAGGGTATCGATGAGCAGTTCTTC. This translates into CASSLGGQGIDEQFF.

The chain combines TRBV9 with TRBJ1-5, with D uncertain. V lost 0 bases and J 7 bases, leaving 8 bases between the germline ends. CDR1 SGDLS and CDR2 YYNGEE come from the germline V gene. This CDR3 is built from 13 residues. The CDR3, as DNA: TGTGCCAGCAGCGTAGGGTTTAGCCAGCCCCAGCATTTT. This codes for CASSVGFSQPQHF.

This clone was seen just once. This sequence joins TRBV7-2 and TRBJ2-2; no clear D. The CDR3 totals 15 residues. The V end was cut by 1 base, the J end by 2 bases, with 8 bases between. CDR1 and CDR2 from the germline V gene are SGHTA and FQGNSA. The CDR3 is CASSLDGYNTGELFF. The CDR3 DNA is TGTGCCAGCAGCTTAGACGGGTACAACACCGGGGAGCTGTTTTTT.